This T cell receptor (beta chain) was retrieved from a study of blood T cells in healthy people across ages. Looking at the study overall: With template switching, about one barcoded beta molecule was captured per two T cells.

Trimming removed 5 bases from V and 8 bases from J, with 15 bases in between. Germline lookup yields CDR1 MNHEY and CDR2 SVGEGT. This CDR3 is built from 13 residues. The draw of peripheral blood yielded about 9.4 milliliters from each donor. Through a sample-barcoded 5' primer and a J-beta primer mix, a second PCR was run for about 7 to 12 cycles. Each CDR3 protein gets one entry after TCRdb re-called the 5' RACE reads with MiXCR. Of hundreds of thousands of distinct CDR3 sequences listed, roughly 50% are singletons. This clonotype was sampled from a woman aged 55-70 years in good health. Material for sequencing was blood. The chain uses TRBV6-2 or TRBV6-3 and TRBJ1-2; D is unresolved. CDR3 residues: CASSAALTSGYTF. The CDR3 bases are TGTGCCAGCAGTGCCGCTTTGACAAGCGGCTACACCTTC.